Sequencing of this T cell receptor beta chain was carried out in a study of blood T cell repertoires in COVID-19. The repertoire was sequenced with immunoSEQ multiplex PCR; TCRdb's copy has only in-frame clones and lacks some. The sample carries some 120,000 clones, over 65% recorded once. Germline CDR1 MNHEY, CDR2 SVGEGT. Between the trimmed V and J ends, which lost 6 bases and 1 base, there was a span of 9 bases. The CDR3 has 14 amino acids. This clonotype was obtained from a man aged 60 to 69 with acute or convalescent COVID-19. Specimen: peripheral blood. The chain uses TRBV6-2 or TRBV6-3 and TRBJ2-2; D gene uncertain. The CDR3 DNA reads TGTGCCAGCAGCTCCACAGTGAACACCGGGGAGCTGTTTTTT. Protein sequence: CASSSTVNTGELFF.